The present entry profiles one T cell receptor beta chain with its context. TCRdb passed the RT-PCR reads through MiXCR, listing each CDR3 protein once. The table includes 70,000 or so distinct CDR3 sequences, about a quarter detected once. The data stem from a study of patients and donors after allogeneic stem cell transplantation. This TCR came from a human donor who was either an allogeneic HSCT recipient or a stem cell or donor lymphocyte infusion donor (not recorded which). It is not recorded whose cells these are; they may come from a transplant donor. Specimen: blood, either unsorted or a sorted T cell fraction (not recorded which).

The CDR3 bases are TGTGCCAGCAGCGTCACTAGCTCTGGGGCCAACGTCCTGACTTTC. Amino acids: CASSVTSSGANVLTF. The gene calls are TRBV9 and TRBJ2-6; D may be TRBD2 (5 bases). The germline V gene encodes CDR1 SGDLS and CDR2 YYNGEE. V lost 2 bases and J 0 bases, leaving 6 bases between the germline ends. This CDR3 has 15 residues.